This TCR beta chain was identified in a study of cytotoxic CD8 clonotypes in ibrutinib-treated CLL (dated by TCRdb to the early 2020s). About the study as a whole: The cohort included some 14 treatment-naive and 11 relapsed/refractory patients; roughly 17 were IGHV unmutated. Cryopreserved peripheral blood mononuclear cells were obtained before treatment, at response, and at either sustained remission or disease progression. Patients were still on ibrutinib when every remission and progressive disease sample was collected. Of the approximately 87 people in the trial, approximately 28 had longitudinal samples available. Samples at response were collected after a median of roughly 13 months of treatment, with a range of roughly 6 to 40 months. On average, each sample had approximately 250,000 productive templates and approximately 85,000 productive rearrangements. Partial responses were observed in some 24 patients and complete responses in 2; after a median follow-up of 68 months, remission was maintained in 15 or so patients and progression was observed in some twelve.

The V and J ends are trimmed by 0 bases and 0 bases, leaving 12 bases between them. CDR1 SGHNT and CDR2 YYREEE are derived from the germline V gene (reference sequence). From the cysteine up to the phenylalanine, the CDR3 has a length of 16 residues. This entry keeps only the CDR3 DNA: 48 bases, framed from base 1. On a MiSeq, deep resolution sequencing aimed for a depth between 1 in 1 million and 1 in 200,000 T cells, with each clonotype covered approximately 10x on average. The immunoSEQ hsTCRB Kit was used to generate TCR beta libraries. The paper's processing steps were these. ImmunoSEQ Data Assistant and ImmunoSEQ Analyzer were used for data analysis, and V, D and J genes were assigned according to IMGT definitions. Clonality, with values ranging from 0 to 1, was calculated as one minus the normalized Shannon entropy of productive rearrangement frequencies. Only overrepresented clonotypes making up at least 0.05% of the repertoire of each patient were included in the public clonotype analysis. Repertoires from approximately 13 age-matched healthy donors in immuneACCESS were used as clonality controls. TCRdb carries this immuneACCESS record with in-frame sequences only. Its versions omit some clonotypes, under half of them owing to an unresolved V gene in the studies checked, with the rest unexplained. From that table come the V and J calls and clone size; the DNA was used to work out D and trimming. The sample table shows 30,000 to 40,000 clones, and about 70% are seen once. The top ten clones comprise over 9.5% of the sample.

What this sample's time point label stands for: progressive disease on ibrutinib. For TCR beta library preparation, 1.5 to 2.5 micrograms of genomic DNA were extracted from the cryopreserved PBMCs. High-throughput TCR beta sequencing was performed on longitudinal blood samples from CLL patients receiving ibrutinib monotherapy. The patients were enrolled in a single-center, open-label phase 2 trial of ibrutinib monotherapy. Comments on this clone: Its antigen target is currently unknown. One base away there is no much larger clone; base qualities are not given.

The study at large found these results: At ibrutinib response clonality went up, during sustained remission it held steady, and at progression it dropped back toward baseline. Public clonotypes were found to be uncommon and were observed to contract or remain stable during treatment; the increase in clonality was shown to reflect expansion of private clonotypes at ibrutinib response. Baseline clonality was found to be higher than that of age-matched healthy donors and was strongly correlated with circulating CD8+ T-cell counts. Sampling times were not matched between patients in sustained remission and patients whose disease was progressing, and lymph node repertoires were not examined.

The chain uses TRBV5-4 and TRBJ2-5; perhaps TRBD2 is the D gene, with 6 bases matching. The origin of this receptor is a human donor with chronic lymphocytic leukemia. This specimen was PBMCs, taken at disease progression, from a patient treated with ibrutinib. The sequenced DNA: TGTGCCAGCAGCTTGGAGCTAGCGACCTACCAAGAGACCCAGTACTTC. Its protein reads: CASSLELATYQETQYF.